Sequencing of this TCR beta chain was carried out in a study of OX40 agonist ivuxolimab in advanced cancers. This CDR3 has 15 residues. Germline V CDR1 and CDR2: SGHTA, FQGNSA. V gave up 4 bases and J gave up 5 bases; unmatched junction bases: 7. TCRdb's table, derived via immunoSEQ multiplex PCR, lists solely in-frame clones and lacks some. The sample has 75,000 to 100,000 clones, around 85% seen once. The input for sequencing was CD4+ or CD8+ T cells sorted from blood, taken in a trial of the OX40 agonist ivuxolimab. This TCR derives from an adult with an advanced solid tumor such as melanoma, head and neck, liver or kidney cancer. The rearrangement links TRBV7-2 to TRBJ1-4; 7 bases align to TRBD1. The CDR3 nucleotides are TGTGCCAGCAGCTCTAACAGGGGATACAATGAAAAACTGTTTTTT. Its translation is CASSSNRGYNEKLFF.